This T cell receptor (beta chain) stems from a study of blood T cells in healthy people across ages. Study-level information: Template switching retrieved approximately one barcoded beta molecule for each two T cells.

Whole-study findings and limits: TCR beta diversity per million T cells fell roughly linearly with age.

Comments on this clonotype: What it binds is unknown.

CDR1 SEHNR and CDR2 FQNEAQ come from the germline V gene (reference sequence). Trimming at V came to 11 bases and at J to 0 bases, leaving 4 bases not matched to a gene. The CDR3 loop spans 14 amino acids. Through a sample-barcoded 5' primer and a J-beta primer mix, a second PCR was run for roughly 7 to 12 cycles. Every cDNA molecule carried a tag from a template-switch adaptor bearing 12 random nucleotides. No fewer than 3 million CDR3-containing paired-end reads came from each sample. A single record per CDR3 protein comes from TCRdb applying MiXCR to the 5' RACE reads. The data show approximately 1.5 million distinct CDR3 sequences, with roughly 32% seen just once and roughly 10% held by the top ten.

V and J are TRBV7-9 and TRBJ2-2; TRBD2 agrees at 9 bases. The source of this sequence is a woman between 25 and 40 years old in good health. The specimen sequenced was blood. CDR3 coding DNA: TGTGCCGATAGCGGGGGAGCGAACACCGGGGAGCTGTTTTTT. It yields the protein CADSGGANTGELFF.